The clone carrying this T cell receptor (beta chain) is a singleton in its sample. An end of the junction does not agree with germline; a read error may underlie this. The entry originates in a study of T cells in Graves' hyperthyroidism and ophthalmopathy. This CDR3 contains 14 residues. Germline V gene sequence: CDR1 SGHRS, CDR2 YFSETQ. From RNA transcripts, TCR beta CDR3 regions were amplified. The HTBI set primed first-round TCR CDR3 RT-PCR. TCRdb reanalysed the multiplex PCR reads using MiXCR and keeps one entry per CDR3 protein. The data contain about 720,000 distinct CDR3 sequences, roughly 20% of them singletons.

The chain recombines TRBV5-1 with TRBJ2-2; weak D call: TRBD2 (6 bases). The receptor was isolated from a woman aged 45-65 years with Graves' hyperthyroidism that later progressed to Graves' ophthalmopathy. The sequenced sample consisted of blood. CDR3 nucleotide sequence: TGCGCCAGCGGCTTGCGGGAGAACACCGGGGAGCTGTTTTTT. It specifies CASGLRENTGELFF.